These T cell receptor beta chains were read from a single sample in a study of vaccination and CD4 T cells after COVID-19. TCRdb redid the calling of the PCR reads with MiXCR, one entry per CDR3 protein. The data hold approximately 9,400 distinct CDR3 sequences, with around 33% observed a single time. For these receptors, no antigen is known. Sequencing was carried out using CD4+ T cells from blood, cultured in vitro. Every receptor here comes from a human donor in good health. CDR3s include the opening cysteine and the closing phenylalanine or tryptophan. D genes are given only for firm matches. Only part of the rows carry a size: once, few, many, or a class if the clone is expanded.

cdr3_aa	cdr3_nt	j_call	v_call	clone_size	d_call
CASSLGVPNTETFF	TGTGCCAGCAGCTTAGGAGTCCCCAACACTGAAACTTTCTTT	TRBJ1-1	TRBV7-8	NA	NA
CSAHRGETNYGYTF	TGCAGTGCGCACAGGGGCGAGACTAACTATGGCTACACCTTC	TRBJ1-2	TRBV20-1	few	TRBD1
CASGGGGRAEETQYF	TGCGCCAGCGGCGGGGGCGGGAGAGCCGAAGAGACCCAGTACTTC	TRBJ2-5	TRBV5-1	few	NA
CAWRKPGGGEQYF	TGTGCCTGGAGAAAGCCCGGGGGGGGAGAGCAGTACTTC	TRBJ2-7	TRBV30	NA	TRBD2
CSARDLGFGAGGDDTQYF	TGCAGTGCTAGAGATTTGGGTTTTGGAGCGGGGGGAGACGATACGCAGTATTTT	TRBJ2-3	TRBV20-1	once	TRBD2
CATSTWDRRRDEAFF	TGTGCCACCAGCACCTGGGACAGGCGACGAGATGAAGCTTTCTTT	TRBJ1-1	TRBV15	NA	TRBD1
CATSTRTGRTYGYTF	TGTGCCACCAGCACTAGGACAGGGAGAACGTATGGCTACACCTTC	TRBJ1-2	TRBV15	few	TRBD1
CSCSRGEKLFF	TGCAGCTGTTCTCGGGGTGAAAAACTGTTTTTT	TRBJ1-4	TRBV20-1	few	NA
CASRDLNTEAFF	TGCGCCAGCCGAGACTTGAACACTGAAGCTTTCTTT	TRBJ1-1	TRBV5-1	few	NA
CASSSPAGANNSPLHF	TGTGCCAGCAGTTCCCCGGCAGGGGCGAATAATTCACCCCTCCACTTT	TRBJ1-6	TRBV2	NA	NA
CASSTRTDSTDTQYF	TGTGCCAGTAGTACGAGGACAGATAGCACAGATACGCAGTATTTT	TRBJ2-3	TRBV19	once	NA